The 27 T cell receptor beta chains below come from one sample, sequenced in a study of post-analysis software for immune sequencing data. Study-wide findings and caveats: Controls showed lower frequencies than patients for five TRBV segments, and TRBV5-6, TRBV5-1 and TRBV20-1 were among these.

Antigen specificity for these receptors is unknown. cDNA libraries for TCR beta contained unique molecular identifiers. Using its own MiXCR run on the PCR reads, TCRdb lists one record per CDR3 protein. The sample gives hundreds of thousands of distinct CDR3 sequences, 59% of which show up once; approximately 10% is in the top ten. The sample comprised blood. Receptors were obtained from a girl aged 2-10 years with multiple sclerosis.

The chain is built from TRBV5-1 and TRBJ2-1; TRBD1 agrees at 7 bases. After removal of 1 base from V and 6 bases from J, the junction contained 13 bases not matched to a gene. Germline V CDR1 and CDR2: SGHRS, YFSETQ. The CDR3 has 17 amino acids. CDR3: CASSLSFGGYRGNEQFF. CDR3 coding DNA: TGCGCCAGCAGCTTGAGCTTCGGCGGGTACAGGGGCAATGAGCAGTTCTTC.

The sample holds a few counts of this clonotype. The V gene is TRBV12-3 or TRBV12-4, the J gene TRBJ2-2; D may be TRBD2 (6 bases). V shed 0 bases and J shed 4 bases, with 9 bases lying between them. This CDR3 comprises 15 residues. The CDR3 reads CASSLAPGATGELFF. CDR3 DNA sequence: TGTGCCAGCAGTTTAGCGCCGGGAGCCACCGGGGAGCTGTTTTTT.

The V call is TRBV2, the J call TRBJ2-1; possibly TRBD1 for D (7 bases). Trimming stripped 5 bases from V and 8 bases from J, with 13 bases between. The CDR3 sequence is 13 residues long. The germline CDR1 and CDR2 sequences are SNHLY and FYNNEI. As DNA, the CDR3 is TGTGCCAGCAGTCGACAGGGACTTGATGAGCAGTTCTTC. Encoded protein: CASSRQGLDEQFF.

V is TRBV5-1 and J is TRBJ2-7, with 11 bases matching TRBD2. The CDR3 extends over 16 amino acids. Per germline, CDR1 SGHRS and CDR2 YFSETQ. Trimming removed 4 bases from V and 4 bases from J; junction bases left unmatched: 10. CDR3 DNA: TGCGCCAGCAGCCTACCCTCACTAGCGGGAGTTTACGAGCAGTACTTC. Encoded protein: CASSLPSLAGVYEQYF.

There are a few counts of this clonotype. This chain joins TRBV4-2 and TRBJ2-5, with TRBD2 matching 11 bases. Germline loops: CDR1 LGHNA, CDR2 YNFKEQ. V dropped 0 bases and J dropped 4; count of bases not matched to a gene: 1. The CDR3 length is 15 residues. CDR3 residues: CASSQETSGVETQYF. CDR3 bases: TGTGCCAGCAGCCAAGAGACTAGCGGGGTAGAGACCCAGTACTTC.

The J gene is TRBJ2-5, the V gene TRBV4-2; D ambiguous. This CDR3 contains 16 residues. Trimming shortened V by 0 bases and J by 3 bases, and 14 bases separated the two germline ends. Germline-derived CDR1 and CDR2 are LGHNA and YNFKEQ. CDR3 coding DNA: TGTGCCAGCAGCCAAGAGGGCCCGCAGGCTAAAGAGACCCAGTACTTC. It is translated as CASSQEGPQAKETQYF.

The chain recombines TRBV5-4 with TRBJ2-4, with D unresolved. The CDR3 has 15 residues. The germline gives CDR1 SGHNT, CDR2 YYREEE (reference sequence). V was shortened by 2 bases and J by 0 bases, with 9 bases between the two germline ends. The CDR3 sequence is CASSFADVAKNIQYF. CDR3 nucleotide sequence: TGTGCCAGCAGCTTCGCAGATGTAGCCAAAAACATTCAGTACTTC.

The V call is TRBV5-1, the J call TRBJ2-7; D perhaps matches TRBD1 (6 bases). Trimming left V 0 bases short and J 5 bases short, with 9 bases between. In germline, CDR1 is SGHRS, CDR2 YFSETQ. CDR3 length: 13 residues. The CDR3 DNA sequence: TGCGCCAGCAGCTTGGTCAGGGGAGACGAGCAGTACTTC. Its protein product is CASSLVRGDEQYF. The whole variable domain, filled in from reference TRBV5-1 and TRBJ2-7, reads KAGVTQTPRYLIKTRGQQVTLSCSPISGHRSVSWYQQTPGQGLQFLFEYFSETQRNKGNFPGRFSGRQFSNSRSEMNVSTLELGDSALYLCASSLVRGDEQYFGPGTRLTVT.

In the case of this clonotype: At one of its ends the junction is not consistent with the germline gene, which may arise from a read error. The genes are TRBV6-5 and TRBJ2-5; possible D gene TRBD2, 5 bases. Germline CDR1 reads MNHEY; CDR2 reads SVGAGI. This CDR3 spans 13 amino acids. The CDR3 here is CAGSLRGPRTQYF. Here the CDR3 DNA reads TGTGCCGGCAGCCTACGGGGTCCCAGGACCCAGTACTTC.

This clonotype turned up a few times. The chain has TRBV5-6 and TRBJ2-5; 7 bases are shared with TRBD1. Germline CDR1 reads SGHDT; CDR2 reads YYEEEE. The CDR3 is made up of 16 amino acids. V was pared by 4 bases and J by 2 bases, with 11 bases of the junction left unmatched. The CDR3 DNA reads TGTGCCAGCAGCCTGTCGAGAGGGGGACAGCAAGAGACCCAGTACTTC. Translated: CASSLSRGGQQETQYF.

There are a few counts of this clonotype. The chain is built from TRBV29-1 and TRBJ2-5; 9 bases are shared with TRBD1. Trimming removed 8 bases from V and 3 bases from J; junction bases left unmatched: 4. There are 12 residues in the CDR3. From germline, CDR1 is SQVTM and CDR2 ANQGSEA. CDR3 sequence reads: CSLWTGEETQYF. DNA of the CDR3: TGCAGCCTATGGACAGGGGAAGAGACCCAGTACTTC.

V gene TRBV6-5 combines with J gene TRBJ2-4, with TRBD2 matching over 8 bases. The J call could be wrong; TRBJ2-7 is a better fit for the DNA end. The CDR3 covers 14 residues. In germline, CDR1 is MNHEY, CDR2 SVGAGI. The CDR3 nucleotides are TGTGCCAGCAGCCCCGGGACTAGATGGAACGAGCAGTACTTC. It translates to CASSPGTRWNEQYF.

CDR3 nucleotide sequence: TGTGCCAGCGGGCCCCGCGGACGGGCCTCCTACGAGCAGTACTTC. Its translation is CASGPRGRASYEQYF. The rearrangement uses TRBV6-6 and TRBJ2-7; D is uncertain. From germline, CDR1 is MNHNY and CDR2 SVGAGI (reference sequence). This CDR3 comprises 15 residues. Trimming stripped 8 bases from V and 0 bases from J, with 17 bases between.

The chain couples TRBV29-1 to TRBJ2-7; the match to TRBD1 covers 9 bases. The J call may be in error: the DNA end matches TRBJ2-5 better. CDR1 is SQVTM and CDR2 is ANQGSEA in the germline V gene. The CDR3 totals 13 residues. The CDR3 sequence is CSVGDRERETQYF. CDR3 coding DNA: TGCAGCGTGGGGGACAGGGAGCGAGAGACCCAGTACTTC.

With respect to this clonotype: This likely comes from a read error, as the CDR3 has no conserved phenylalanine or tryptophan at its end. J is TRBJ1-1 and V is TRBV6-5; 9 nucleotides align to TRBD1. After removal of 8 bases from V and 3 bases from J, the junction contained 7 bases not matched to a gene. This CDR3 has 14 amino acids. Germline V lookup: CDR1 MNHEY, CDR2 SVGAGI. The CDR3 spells CASAARTGDTEAFL. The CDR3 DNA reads TGTGCCAGCGCGGCCAGGACAGGGGACACTGAAGCTTTCTTG.

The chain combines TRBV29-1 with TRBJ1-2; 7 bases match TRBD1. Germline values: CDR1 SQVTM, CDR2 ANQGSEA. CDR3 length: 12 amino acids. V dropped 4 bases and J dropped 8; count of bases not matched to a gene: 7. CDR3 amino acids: CSVVSGGRGYTF. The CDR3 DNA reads TGCAGCGTTGTATCAGGGGGGCGAGGCTACACCTTC.

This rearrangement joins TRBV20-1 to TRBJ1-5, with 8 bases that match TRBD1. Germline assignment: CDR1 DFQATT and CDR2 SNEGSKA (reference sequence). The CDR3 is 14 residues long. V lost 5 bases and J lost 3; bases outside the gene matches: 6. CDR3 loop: CSALNRGFNQPQHF. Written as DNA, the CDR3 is TGCAGTGCTCTAAACAGGGGGTTCAATCAGCCCCAGCATTTT.

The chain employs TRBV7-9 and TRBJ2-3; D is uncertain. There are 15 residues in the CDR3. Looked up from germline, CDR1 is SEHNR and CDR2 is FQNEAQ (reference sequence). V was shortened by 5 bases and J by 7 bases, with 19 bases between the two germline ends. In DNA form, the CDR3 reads TGTGCCAGCAGCCCAATAGCTGCGACACCTCATACGCAGTATTTT. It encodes CASSPIAATPHTQYF.

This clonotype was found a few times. The CDR3, as DNA: TGCAGCGTTGCGTTGGGCTCTAGGGGCTATGGCTACACCTTC. Amino acid sequence: CSVALGSRGYGYTF. The chain is built from TRBV29-1 and TRBJ1-2, with D maybe TRBD1 (5 bases). Germline assignment: CDR1 SQVTM and CDR2 ANQGSEA. V was clipped by 4 bases and J by 4 bases, with 16 bases between them. This CDR3 contains 14 residues.

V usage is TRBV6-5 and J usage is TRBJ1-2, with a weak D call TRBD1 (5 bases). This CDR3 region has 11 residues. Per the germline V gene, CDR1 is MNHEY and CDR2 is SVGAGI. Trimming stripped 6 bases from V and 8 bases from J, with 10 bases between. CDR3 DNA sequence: TGTGCCAGCAGCCAGGGTAGCGGCTACACCTTC. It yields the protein CASSQGSGYTF.

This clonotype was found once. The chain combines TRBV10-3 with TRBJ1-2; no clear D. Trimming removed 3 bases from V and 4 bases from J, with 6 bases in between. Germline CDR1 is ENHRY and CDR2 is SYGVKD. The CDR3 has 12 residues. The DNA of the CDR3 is TGTGCCATCAGTGACGCCAGCTATGGCTACACCTTC. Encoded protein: CAISDASYGYTF.

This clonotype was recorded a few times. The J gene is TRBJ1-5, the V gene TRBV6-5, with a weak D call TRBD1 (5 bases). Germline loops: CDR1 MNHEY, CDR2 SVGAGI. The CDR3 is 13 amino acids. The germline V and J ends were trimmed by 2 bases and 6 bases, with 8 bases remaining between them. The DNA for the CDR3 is TGTGCCAGCAGTTACGGGGGAGCTCAGCCCCAGCATTTT. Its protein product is CASSYGGAQPQHF.

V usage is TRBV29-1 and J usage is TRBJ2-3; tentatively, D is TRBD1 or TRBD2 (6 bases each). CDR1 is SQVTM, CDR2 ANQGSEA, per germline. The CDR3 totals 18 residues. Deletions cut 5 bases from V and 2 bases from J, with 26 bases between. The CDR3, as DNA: TGCAGCGTTAGCCCAAGGGAAGTGGCGGGGACACACACAGATACGCAGTATTTT. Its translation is CSVSPREVAGTHTDTQYF.

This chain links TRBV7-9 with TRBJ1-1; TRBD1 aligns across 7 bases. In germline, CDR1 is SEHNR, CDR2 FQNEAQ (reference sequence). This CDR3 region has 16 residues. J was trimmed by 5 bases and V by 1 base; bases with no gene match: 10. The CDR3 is CASSLGGGGFGTEAFF. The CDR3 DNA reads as TGTGCCAGCAGCTTAGGAGGGGGCGGGTTTGGGACTGAAGCTTTCTTT.

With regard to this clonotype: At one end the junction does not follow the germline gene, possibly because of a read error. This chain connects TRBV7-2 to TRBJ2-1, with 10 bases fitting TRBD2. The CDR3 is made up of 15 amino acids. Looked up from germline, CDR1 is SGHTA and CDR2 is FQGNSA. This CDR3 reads CASNLAGGTLNEQFF. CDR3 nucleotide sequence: TGTGCCAGCAACTTAGCGGGAGGCACCTTGAATGAGCAGTTCTTC. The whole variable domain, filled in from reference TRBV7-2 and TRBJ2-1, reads GAGVSQSPSNKVTEKGKDVELRCDPISGHTALYWYRQSLGQGLEFLIYFQGNSAPDKSGLPSDRFSAERTGGSVSTLTIQRTQQEDSAVYLCASNLAGGTLNEQFFGPGTRLTVL.

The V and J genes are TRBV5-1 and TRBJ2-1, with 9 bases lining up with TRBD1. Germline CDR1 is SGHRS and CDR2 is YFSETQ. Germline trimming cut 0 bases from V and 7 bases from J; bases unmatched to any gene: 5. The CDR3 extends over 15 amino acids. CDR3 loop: CASSLEGQGDNEQFF. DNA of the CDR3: TGCGCCAGCAGCTTGGAGGGACAGGGAGATAATGAGCAGTTCTTC.

The CDR3 reads CSVGLLEDEAFF. The CDR3 coding sequence is TGCAGCGTTGGCCTCCTGGAGGATGAAGCTTTCTTT. The chain has TRBV29-1 and TRBJ1-1; D unresolved. V gave up 4 bases and J gave up 7 bases, with 13 bases separating them. The CDR3 totals 12 residues. Germline V gene data show CDR1 as SQVTM and CDR2 as ANQGSEA.